This passage covers 7 T cell receptor beta chains from one sample sequenced in a study of metastatic and nonmetastatic thyroid tumors. Among the patients, none had received any treatment before thyroid surgery. From the PCR reads, TCRdb re-called clones with MiXCR. This table holds 30,000 to 40,000 clones, 25% to 30% found once. The sequencing input was blood. The receptors stem from a female donor with papillary thyroid cancer or a benign thyroid nodule (not recorded which). Some clones in this sample may be carry-over from other donors' samples.

This clone has more than one count but fewer than ten. This chain connects TRBV10-3 to TRBJ2-7, with D possibly being TRBD2 (5 bases). Trimming took 10 bases from V and 0 from J, leaving 22 bases between them. The CDR3 runs 16 residues. CDR1 is ENHRY, CDR2 SYGVKD, per germline. The CDR3 DNA reads TGTGCCACCTGGAGGTCGGTGGAGTTCTCCTCCTACGAGCAGTACTTC. This gives the protein CATWRSVEFSSYEQYF.

This clone was counted ten times or more. V and J are TRBV19 and TRBJ2-7, with D unclear. The germline V and J ends were trimmed by 7 bases and 5 bases, with 24 bases remaining between them. In germline, CDR1 is LNHDA, CDR2 SQIVND (reference sequence). This CDR3 is built from 16 residues. Here the CDR3 DNA reads TGTGCCAGTAAGCCCCCGATCAAGGCGTTAGAGGACGAGCAGTACTTC. This codes for CASKPPIKALEDEQYF. The full variable domain, its missing parts supplied by reference TRBV19 and TRBJ2-7, is DGGITQSPKYLFRKEGQNVTLSCEQNLNHDAMYWYRQDPGQGLRLIYYSQIVNDFQKGDIAEGYSVSREKKESFPLTVTSAQKNPTAFYLCASKPPIKALEDEQYFGPGTRLTVT.

This clone appeared many times. The V call is TRBV27, the J call TRBJ2-7; 8 bases map to TRBD1. Germline values: CDR1 MNHEY, CDR2 SMNVEV (reference sequence). V gave up 4 bases and J gave up 4 bases; unmatched junction bases: 6. The CDR3 extends over 14 amino acids. This CDR3 reads CASSYDRGRYEQYF. CDR3 DNA sequence: TGTGCCAGCAGTTACGACAGGGGTAGGTACGAGCAGTACTTC.

This clone was seen ten or more times. The chain has TRBV10-3 and TRBJ1-6; TRBD1 might be the D (5 bases). The CDR3 is 19 amino acids. The germline V gene has CDR1 ENHRY and CDR2 SYGVKD. With 2 bases removed from V and 8 bases from J, the gap between germline ends came to 25 bases. The CDR3 reads CAISERSPGFGGVDSPLHF. DNA of the CDR3: TGTGCCATCAGTGAGAGGTCCCCCGGGTTTGGGGGAGTAGATTCACCCCTCCACTTT.

A remark on this clone: Since a much larger clone is just one base distant, this may be a read error. The chain carries TRBV30 and TRBJ2-2, with D perhaps matching TRBD2 (6 bases). In germline, CDR1 is GTSNPN, CDR2 SVGIG (reference sequence). The CDR3 is 15 residues long. Between the trimmed V and J ends, which lost 2 bases and 5 bases, there was a span of 15 bases. The DNA for the CDR3 is TGTGCCTGGAGTAAGACTATCGGGGGTACCGGGGAGCTGTTTTTT. Its protein product is CAWSKTIGGTGELFF.

The rearrangement uses TRBV4-2 and TRBJ1-5; D is undetermined. The CDR3 totals 15 residues. The V gene's germline CDR1 is LGHNA and CDR2 YNFKEQ. Trimming cost V 0 bases and J 6 bases, with 12 bases left between them. The CDR3 region is CASSQDSGSGQPQHF. The CDR3 nucleotides read TGTGCCAGCAGCCAAGATTCCGGGTCCGGTCAGCCCCAGCATTTT.

This clone was picked up a small number of times. This rearrangement joins TRBV20-1 to TRBJ2-7, with D perhaps matching TRBD1 (6 bases). V was cut by 6 bases and J by 0 bases, with 15 bases left in between. Per germline, CDR1 DFQATT and CDR2 SNEGSKA (reference sequence). The CDR3 is 14 residues long. CDR3 nucleotides: TGCAGTGCGCAATGGGACACTCGCTCCTACGAGCAGTACTTC. Its protein is CSAQWDTRSYEQYF.